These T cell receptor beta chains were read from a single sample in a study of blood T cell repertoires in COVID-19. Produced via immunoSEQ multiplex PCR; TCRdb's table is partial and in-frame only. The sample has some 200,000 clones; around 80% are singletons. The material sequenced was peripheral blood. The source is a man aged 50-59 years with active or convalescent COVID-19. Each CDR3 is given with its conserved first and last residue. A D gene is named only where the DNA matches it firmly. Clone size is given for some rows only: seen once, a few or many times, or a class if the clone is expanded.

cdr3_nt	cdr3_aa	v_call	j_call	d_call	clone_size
TGTGCCAGCAGCACCTACAGGGGACCCAATGAAAAACTGTTTTTT	CASSTYRGPNEKLFF	TRBV6-2/TRBV6-3	TRBJ1-4	TRBD1	.
TGTGCCAGCAGTTACTATGGAACAGGGAAGATGAACAATGAGCAGTTCTTC	CASSYYGTGKMNNEQFF	TRBV6-2/TRBV6-3	TRBJ2-1	.	once
TGTGCCAGCAGCCGCCGACAGGGGATTCACACTGAAGCTTTCTTT	CASSRRQGIHTEAFF	TRBV7-2	TRBJ1-1	TRBD1	.
TGCGCCAGCAGCCAGGACCTAAGACAGGGTTACAATGAGCAGTTCTTC	CASSQDLRQGYNEQFF	TRBV4-3	TRBJ2-1	TRBD1	.
TGTGCCAGCAGCGGAGACTATGCCCAAGAGACCCAGTACTTC	CASSGDYAQETQYF	TRBV11-2	TRBJ2-5	.	.
TGTGCCAGCAGCTACAGGGGGTCTAATGAAAAACTGTTTTTT	CASSYRGSNEKLFF	TRBV25-1	TRBJ1-4	TRBD1	few
TGTGCCAGCGTCGGTATCGGCGGATATGGCTACACCTTC	CASVGIGGYGYTF	TRBV6-5	TRBJ1-2	.	once
TGTGCCAGCAGTCCTCTAGGGCCTCGGGGAGCTTTCTTT	CASSPLGPRGAFF	TRBV28	TRBJ1-1	.	few
TGTGCCAGCAGTTTGCCCGACAGAACGGTCGGCACTGAAGCTTTCTTT	CASSLPDRTVGTEAFF	TRBV6-6	TRBJ1-1	.	.
TGTGCCAGCAGTTTAATTTTGGGGGGGAGGGCAGATACGCAGTATTTT	CASSLILGGRADTQYF	TRBV28	TRBJ2-3	TRBD2	.
TGTGCCATCAGCCCGTTGACAGGACCCACTGAAGCTTTCTTT	CAISPLTGPTEAFF	TRBV10-3	TRBJ1-1	.	.
TGTGCCAGCAGCTCAAGACTGACAGGCTCCTATAATTCACCCCTCCACTTT	CASSSRLTGSYNSPLHF	TRBV14	TRBJ1-6	.	few
TGTGCCAGCCTCTCGCCCAGCACTGAAGCTTTCTTT	CASLSPSTEAFF	TRBV6-5	TRBJ1-1	.	.
TGCGCCAGCAGCTCACTAGCGGGAGGGCCCTACGAGCAGTACTTC	CASSSLAGGPYEQYF	TRBV5-1	TRBJ2-7	TRBD2	.
TGCGCCAGCAGCGTCCGGGACAGTCTAGATAAGGGCTACACCTTC	CASSVRDSLDKGYTF	TRBV5-1	TRBJ1-2	TRBD1	.
TGTGCCAGCAGCCTCGGGACAGATTTGAACACTGAAGCTTTCTTT	CASSLGTDLNTEAFF	TRBV3-1/TRBV3-2	TRBJ1-1	TRBD1	few
TGTGCCAGCAGCTTAACCGAGGGAACTGAAGCTTTCTTT	CASSLTEGTEAFF	TRBV11-1	TRBJ1-1	.	.
TGTGCCAGCCGGTCAGGGGCTAACTATGGCTACACCTTC	CASRSGANYGYTF	TRBV6-6	TRBJ1-2	.	.
TGTGCCAGCAGTAACCGGGACAGGGGAAGGACTGAAGCTTTCTTT	CASSNRDRGRTEAFF	TRBV6-2/TRBV6-3	TRBJ1-1	TRBD1	.
TGTGCCAGCAGCTTCTACGGGACAGGGGGATTACAGGGCACAGATACGCAGTATTTT	CASSFYGTGGLQGTDTQYF	TRBV7-9	TRBJ2-3	TRBD1	.
TGTGCCAGCTATGCACTAGCGGAGTCCAATGAGCAGTTCTTC	CASYALAESNEQFF	TRBV13	TRBJ2-1	TRBD2	.
TGTGCCAGCGGCCGGGACTACGAGCAGTACTTC	CASGRDYEQYF	TRBV12-3/TRBV12-4	TRBJ2-7	.	.
TGTGCCAGCAGCTTAGAGTTGGTAGCTGGTGAGCAGTTCTTC	CASSLELVAGEQFF	TRBV7-9	TRBJ2-1	.	.
TGTGCCAGCAGCCAAGAGGTCAGCGGGGGCCCGTGGGATACGCAGTATTTT	CASSQEVSGGPWDTQYF	TRBV4-2	TRBJ2-3	TRBD2	.
TGTGCCAGCACCCATTCCGACAGACTCACTGAAGCTTTCTTT	CASTHSDRLTEAFF	TRBV27	TRBJ1-1	.	.
TGTGCCAGCAGTTTATACGGGAAGGAGCATTTT	CASSLYGKEHF	TRBV28	TRBJ1-5	.	.
TGTGCCAGCAGCTTAGCACTAGCGGGGGGGCGAGATACGCAGTATTTT	CASSLALAGGRDTQYF	TRBV7-2	TRBJ2-3	TRBD2	.
TGTGCCAGCAGCTTAATATCGGGACAGGACTTCTCTGGAAACACCATATATTTT	CASSLISGQDFSGNTIYF	TRBV7-9	TRBJ1-3	TRBD1	.
TGTGCCACCAGCAGAACAGGGAGCTATGGCTACACCTTC	CATSRTGSYGYTF	TRBV15	TRBJ1-2	.	.
TGTGCCAGCAGCGTCATAGCGGGAGGGAGCACCGGGGAGCTGTTTTTT	CASSVIAGGSTGELFF	TRBV7-3	TRBJ2-2	TRBD2	.
TGTGCCAGCTCACCGGGACAAAATAATGAAAAACTGTTTTTT	CASSPGQNNEKLFF	TRBV18	TRBJ1-4	.	.
TGTGCCAGTAGTATAAGGTCGGAGGGTTGGGGAGAAGCTTTCTTT	CASSIRSEGWGEAFF	TRBV19	TRBJ1-1	.	once
TGTGCCAGCAGCCAAGCCCCGGGGGTCAATCAGCCCCAGCATTTT	CASSQAPGVNQPQHF	TRBV4-2	TRBJ1-5	.	.
TGTGCCAGCAGTGCGGGCAGGGGGTCTCAAGAGACCCAGTACTTC	CASSAGRGSQETQYF	TRBV2	TRBJ2-5	TRBD1	once
TGCGCCAGCAGTCGACTAGCCCAAGAGACCCAGTACTTC	CASSRLAQETQYF	TRBV10-2	TRBJ2-5	TRBD2	.
TGCGCCAGCAGCTTGATGGCAGGGGGCGCCGGATCACCCCTCCACTTT	CASSLMAGGAGSPLHF	TRBV5-1	TRBJ1-6	TRBD1	once
TGTGCCAGCAGCTTAGCGGGGCCCACAGATACGCAGTATTTT	CASSLAGPTDTQYF	TRBV7-2	TRBJ2-3	.	.
TGTGCCAGCAGCTTAGCGCCTAGCGGGCAGACCGAGCAGTACTTC	CASSLAPSGQTEQYF	TRBV7-2	TRBJ2-7	TRBD2	.
TGTGCCACCAAAGGCGGAGACCGATCCTACAATGAGCAGTTCTTC	CATKGGDRSYNEQFF	TRBV7-9	TRBJ2-1	.	.
TGTGCCAGCAGCTTGGCATGGGGAGGCACTGAAGCTTTCTTT	CASSLAWGGTEAFF	TRBV5-5	TRBJ1-1	.	many
TGTGCCAGCAGCGGGGGGGCGGGACTACCTTACAATGAGCAGTTCTTC	CASSGGAGLPYNEQFF	TRBV5-4	TRBJ2-1	.	.
TGTGCCAGCAGTGTAGAAAGGACAGGGGGGAATGAGCAGTTCTTC	CASSVERTGGNEQFF	TRBV6-4	TRBJ2-1	TRBD1	once
TGCAGCGTTGAGGGGCTTACCATCCACAATGAGCAGTTCTTC	CSVEGLTIHNEQFF	TRBV29-1	TRBJ2-1	.	.
TGCGCCAGCAGCCAAGATCCCCAGGGGAAGGACTTC	CASSQDPQGKDF	TRBV4-1	TRBJ1-2	.	.
TGTGCCAGCAGCGTAGGCGGACAGCCAGCACATGATACGCAGTATTTT	CASSVGGQPAHDTQYF	TRBV9	TRBJ2-3	.	.
TGTGCCAGCAGTTACTCGGGAAGCGGTGAGCAGTTCTTC	CASSYSGSGEQFF	TRBV6-6	TRBJ2-1	.	.
TGTGCCAGCAGCTTGGTTATAGTCCGAACTTCTGGGGCCAACGTCCTGACTTTC	CASSLVIVRTSGANVLTF	TRBV5-4	TRBJ2-6	.	.
TGTGCCAGCTCCCCTAGGGAGGGCTATGGCTACACCTTC	CASSPREGYGYTF	TRBV18	TRBJ1-2	.	few
TGTGCCAGCAGCCATCAAGGACTTACCGGGGAGCTGTTTTTT	CASSHQGLTGELFF	TRBV3-1/TRBV3-2	TRBJ2-2	.	.
TGTGCCATCAGTGACGACCGAGCGGGGGGGCAAACAGATACGCAGTATTTT	CAISDDRAGGQTDTQYF	TRBV10-3	TRBJ2-3	TRBD2	.
TGTGCCAGCAGCTTAGCGATGGGGGGGTCCTACAATGAGCAGTTCTTC	CASSLAMGGSYNEQFF	TRBV7-2	TRBJ2-1	TRBD2	.
TGTGCCAGCAGCCAAGTTTGGGCGAACAGTCAAGAGACCCAGTACTTC	CASSQVWANSQETQYF	TRBV3-1/TRBV3-2	TRBJ2-5	.	once
TGTGCCACCAGTGGTCCTCCTGGAGGGGTCCTCACAGATACGCAGTATTTT	CATSGPPGGVLTDTQYF	TRBV24-1	TRBJ2-3	.	once
TGTGCCAGCAACCGGGGTAATGAAAAACTGTTTTTT	CASNRGNEKLFF	TRBV19	TRBJ1-4	.	.